This TCR beta chain was captured by sequencing in a study of blood T cell repertoires in COVID-19. The sample holds one count of this clone. In the original workflow: Amplification of reference gene primers provided the estimated nucleated cell counts. Libraries were prepared by immunoSEQ multiplex PCR; TCRdb keeps only in-frame clonotypes and omits some of them. The V and J calls and clone size come from that table; D and trimming were worked out from the DNA. The sample lists about 190,000 clones, roughly four fifths seen once, with 6% to 7% in the top ten. The CDR3 sequence is 14 residues long. V trimming: 7 bases; J trimming: 11 bases; junction bases outside the gene matches: 14. CDR1 is SNHLY, CDR2 FYNNEI, per germline.

What was sequenced was peripheral blood. The rearrangement uses TRBV2 and TRBJ1-1; TRBD1 matches at 9 bases. The origin of this receptor is a middle-aged woman with acute or convalescent COVID-19. CDR3 DNA sequence: TGTGCCAGCACGGCGTCCAGGGGACAGGGTGGGGCTTTCTTT. This sequence encodes CASTASRGQGGAFF. The full variable domain, rest sourced from reference TRBV2 and TRBJ1-1, is EPEVTQTPSHQVTQMGQEVILRCVPISNHLYFYWYRQILGQKVEFLVSFYNNEISEKSEIFDDQFSVERPDGSNFTLKIRSTKLEDSAMYFCASTASRGQGGAFFGQGTRLTVV.